This T cell receptor beta chain was captured in a study of beta chain features in type 1 diabetes. V was clipped by 2 bases and J by 1 base, with 11 bases between them. CDR1 and CDR2 (germline): MNHEY, SVGAGI. This CDR3 contains 15 residues. This clone was counted a few times. Its target is unknown. Study-level points and caveats: In every one of the four CD4+ subsets, TCRB CDR3s were moderately but significantly shorter in Type 1 diabetes patients.

Every bit of the isolated RNA underwent reverse transcription, so sequencing read expressed TCRB transcripts. The data were produced by immunoSEQ multiplex PCR, yet TCRdb's version contains in-frame clones alone and is incomplete. The sample carries 300,000 to 350,000 clones, over 7% recorded once. The sample was central memory CD4+ T cells from blood. V usage is TRBV6-5 and J usage is TRBJ1-1; D is unclear. This receptor was identified in a man younger than 40 with type 1 diabetes. CDR3 region: CASSYGGPWNTEAFF. CDR3 nucleotide sequence: TGTGCCAGCAGTTACGGAGGACCGTGGAACACTGAAGCTTTCTTT.